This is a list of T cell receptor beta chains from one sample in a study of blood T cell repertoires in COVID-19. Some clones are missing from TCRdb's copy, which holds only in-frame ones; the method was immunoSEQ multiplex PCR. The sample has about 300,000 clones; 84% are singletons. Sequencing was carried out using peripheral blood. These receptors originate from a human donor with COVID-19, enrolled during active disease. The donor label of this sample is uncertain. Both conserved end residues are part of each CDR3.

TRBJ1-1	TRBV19	CATDDRARAFF
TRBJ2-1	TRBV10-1	CASSMAGVFGGQYNEQFF
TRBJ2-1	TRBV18	CASSPPVGGAYNEQFF
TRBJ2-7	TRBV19	CASSGKRSYEQYF
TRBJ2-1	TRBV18	CASSPAGSYNEQFF
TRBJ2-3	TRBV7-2	CASSLANLAYLAGLDTQYF
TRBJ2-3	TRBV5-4	CASSLGSAYTQYF
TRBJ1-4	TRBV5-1	CASSLGGVQGYSEKLFF
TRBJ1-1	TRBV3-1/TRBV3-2	CASSQGSSEAFF
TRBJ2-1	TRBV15	CATSRERVSYNEQFF
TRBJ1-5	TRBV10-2	CASSRSGRNQPQHF
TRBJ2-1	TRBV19	CASSIVVGLAYNEQFF
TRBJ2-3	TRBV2	CASSEGSGDTQYF
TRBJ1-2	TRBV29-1	CSVEERTGNYGYTF
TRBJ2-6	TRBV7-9	CASSLVRETRSGANVLTF
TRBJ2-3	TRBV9	CASSDGLAGTDTQYF
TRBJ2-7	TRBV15	CATSRDQRETDEQYF
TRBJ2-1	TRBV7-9	CATPLGGFVRSDEQFF
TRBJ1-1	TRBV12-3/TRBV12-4	CASSTQGSTEAFF
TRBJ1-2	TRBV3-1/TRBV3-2	CASSPTGYYGYTF
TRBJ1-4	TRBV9	CASGADRDEKLFF
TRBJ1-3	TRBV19	CASSIMQGSGNTIYF
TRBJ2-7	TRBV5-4	CASSAAGGGEFYEQYF
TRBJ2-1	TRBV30	CAWSGTSGYNEQFF
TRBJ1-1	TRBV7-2	CALRLQGGTEAFF
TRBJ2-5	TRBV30	CAWRASGSWETQYF
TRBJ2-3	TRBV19	CASSIDGLPSTDTQYF
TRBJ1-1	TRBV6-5	CASRDTANTEAFF
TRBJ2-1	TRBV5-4	CASSTRLAGGLNEQFF
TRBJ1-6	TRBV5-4	CASRSEGANNSPLHF
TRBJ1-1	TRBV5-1	CASSLGLWGGGTEAFF
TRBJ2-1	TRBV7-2	CASSLASGRGSYNEQFF
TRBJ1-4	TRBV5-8	CASSQQGAVDEKLFF
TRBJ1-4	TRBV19	CASSIVSGLNEKLFF
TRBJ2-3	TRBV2	CASRLEVDGTQYF
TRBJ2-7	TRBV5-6	CASSSQGYEQYF
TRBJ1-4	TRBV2	CASSEETPRAEKLFF
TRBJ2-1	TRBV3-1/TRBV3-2	CASSHRTRNEQFF
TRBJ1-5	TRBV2	CASNPTGLSDQPQHF
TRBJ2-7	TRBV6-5	CASSYGSGGTYEQYF
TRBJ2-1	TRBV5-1	CASSPGLAGGTYNEQFF
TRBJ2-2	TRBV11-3	CASSPRPGTGELFF
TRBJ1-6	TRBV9	CASSSPGLYNSPLHF
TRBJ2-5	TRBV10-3	CAISVIGLAETPGWETQYF
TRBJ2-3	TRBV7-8	CASSLGSGGPSYTQYF
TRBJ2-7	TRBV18	CASSRADKDYEQYF